The rows below give T cell receptor beta chains drawn from one sample of a study. Via MiXCR, TCRdb re-called the RT-PCR reads, giving one row per CDR3 protein. The repertoire holds more than 600,000 distinct CDR3 sequences, approximately 14% seen once, with 3.6% in the top ten. Sequencing was done on a sample of memory CD4+ T cells from blood. The source is a female donor in good health, serving as a healthy control. Each CDR3 is given with its conserved first and last residue. Clone size is not always given. Where it is, it says once, few, many or a class for expanded clones.

many	TRBV29-1	CSVSAGVSGYTF
many	TRBV20-1	CSAIDRPGGEQYF
NA	TRBV3-1	CASRPVGTGLGYTF
once	TRBV7-9	CASSLAQGHATEAFF
many	TRBV20-1	CSASPYNQPQHF
many	TRBV5-1	CASSPGTLGARAFF
few	TRBV9	CASSGREGLGDEQFF
many	TRBV6-5	CASSYSSSHYEQYF
NA	TRBV15	CATSRVAGISGHEQFF
few	TRBV6-2/TRBV6-3	CASSYRTVALLAEQYF
few	TRBV9	CASSAMARDYEQYF
NA	TRBV6-1	CASSDRIAGHNEQFF
few	TRBV19	CASSIETTPWDEQFF
NA	TRBV11-1	CASSLSGTYAYNEQFF
few	TRBV14	CASSQFSEAFF
few	TRBV5-5	CASSYVGDTEAFF
few	TRBV5-1	CASSLWAQGPTDTQYF
few	TRBV4-3	CASSQDGFPGSEQFF
few	TRBV5-4	CASSLSSGTSATEQFF
few	TRBV12-3/TRBV12-4	CASTPRGLAGGGETQYF
NA	TRBV9	CASSVGSFSYNEQFF
many	TRBV5-1	CASSLGDRGSTDTQYF
NA	TRBV7-9	CASSLFSGVNYEQYF
NA	TRBV3-2	CASSQDFGLDEQFF
many	TRBV24-1	CATSDPRRGTEAFF
NA	TRBV5-8	CASSRWEEFGTESNQPQHF
few	TRBV7-9	CAGSLEGTSLQETQYF
NA	TRBV7-2	CASSFDRGSPLHF
many	TRBV29-1	CSVPRVGETQYF
few	TRBV12-5	CASCLGGGRLDTQYF
NA	TRBV9	CASTLAPGLGTDTQYF
few	TRBV6-2/TRBV6-3	CASRTQQTGADEQYF
few	TRBV7-2	CASRQSADTQYF
NA	TRBV20-1	CSAGSRTGQETQYF
NA	TRBV7-2	CASSWRDGQETQYF
NA	TRBV20-1	CRNRGSNQPQHF
few	TRBV24-1	CATSAGYFTDYNEQFF
few	TRBV3-1	CASSQGPGPGYTF
many	TRBV10-3	CAISDDRANIQYF
few	TRBV20-1	CSARDSRLAGPGVTDTQYF
NA	TRBV18	CASSPGAENEKLFF
NA	TRBV20-1	CSRKGLADNEQFF
NA	TRBV27	CASRLITSGIYEQYF
NA	TRBV5-1	CASYTPDPSGANVLTF
many	TRBV20-1	CSATSLAASTDTQYF
few	TRBV5-5	CASSSEPVQETQYF
NA	TRBV5-1	CASSEHRGQSYEQYF
NA	TRBV6-6	CASSYAPGGAIGNTIYF
many	TRBV20-1	CSARALANEQFF
few	TRBV20-1	CSAFPSGSTQYF
NA	TRBV6-1	CASSSYPNTQYF
NA	TRBV30	CAWSVGTYEQYF
NA	TRBV15	CATSRPTNEKLFF
NA	TRBV15	CATSRPRAGDSEKLFF
few	TRBV6-2/TRBV6-3	CASSYGLGTNNEQFF
many	TRBV20-1	CSASHPGLGGYTF
many	TRBV29-1	CSVEEGQGRNEQFF
many	TRBV5-1	CASSSGHLNSPLHF
NA	TRBV2	CASRKSGQSNEQFF
few	TRBV24-1	CATSDHPGRSDTQYF